This T cell receptor (beta chain) is drawn from a study of radiotherapy plus CTLA-4 blockade in lung cancer. Study context: For about 18% of patients, objective responses occurred, and around 31% had disease control.

This clone was counted only a few times. Its antigen is unknown. Study-level results: Tumor-derived TCR clones expanded in blood after radiotherapy plus ipilimumab. The best prediction of response reportedly came from early blood T cell clone dynamics, with interferon-beta.

The CDR3 runs to 15 residues. CDR1 and CDR2 (germline): MNHEY, SVGAGI. Trimming shortened V by 0 bases and J by 4 bases, and 10 bases separated the two germline ends. Clones were sequenced by immunoSEQ multiplex PCR, and TCRdb holds only the in-frame ones, with some missing. This table holds fewer than 100,000 clones, around 81% found once. This sequence was found in a human donor with non-small cell lung cancer whose response to radiotherapy plus ipilimumab could not be evaluated. Some clones in this sample may be carry-over from other donors' samples. The starting material was peripheral blood, obtained from a patient treated with radiotherapy plus ipilimumab. This chain connects TRBV6-5 to TRBJ2-1, with TRBD2 as a possible D gene (5 bases). The CDR3 region has the DNA TGTGCCAGCAGTTACTCGAGGGATTCTTACAATGAGCAGTTCTTC. This encodes CASSYSRDSYNEQFF.